This is a list of T cell receptor beta chains from one sample in a study of CD8 T cells in Susac syndrome. TCRdb itself ran the immunoSEQ multiplex PCR reads through MiXCR, one entry per CDR3 protein. The table records 75,000 to 95,000 distinct CDR3 sequences, 90% to 97% of them present only once. The specimen was CD8+ T cells from PBMCs. Receptors were obtained from a human donor with Susac syndrome. Each CDR3 is given with its conserved first and last residue. D genes are given only for firm matches. Expanded clones are given a class, and other clones once, few, many or no size at all.

TRBJ1-2 | TRBD1 | TRBV2 | - | CASSAGQEASGYTF | TGTGCCAGCAGTGCGGGACAGGAAGCTTCGGGCTACACCTTC
TRBJ1-6 | TRBD1 | TRBV11-3 | - | CASSYGQGPNSPLHF | TGTGCCAGCAGCTACGGACAGGGCCCGAATTCACCCCTCCACTTT
TRBJ2-7 | TRBD2 | TRBV20-1 | - | CSASGGASYEQYF | TGCAGTGCTAGCGGGGGGGCGTCCTACGAGCAGTACTTC
TRBJ2-2 | - | TRBV20-1 | - | CSARDREDTGELFF | TGCAGTGCTAGAGACAGGGAGGACACCGGGGAGCTGTTTTTT
TRBJ1-2 | TRBD1 | TRBV15 | - | CATSRETGYYGYTF | TGTGCCACCAGCAGGGAGACAGGGTACTATGGCTACACCTTC
TRBJ2-7 | TRBD1 | TRBV7-2 | - | CASSTFVGQGTYEQYF | TGTGCCAGCAGCACTTTCGTGGGACAGGGCACCTACGAGCAGTACTTC
TRBJ2-7 | TRBD2 | TRBV9 | - | CASSVASGTYEQYF | TGTGCCAGCAGCGTAGCTAGCGGCACCTACGAGCAGTACTTC
TRBJ2-5 | - | TRBV3-1 | - | CASSQGLWGPDF | TGTGCCAGCAGCCAAGGATTATGGGGGCCAGACTTC
TRBJ1-3 | - | TRBV20-1 | - | CSARDLNLERNTIYF | TGCAGTGCTAGAGATTTGAACTTGGAAAGAAACACCATATATTTT
TRBJ1-1 | TRBD1 | TRBV9 | - | CASSSPGQEAFF | TGTGCCAGCAGCAGTCCGGGACAGGAAGCTTTCTTT
TRBJ2-7 | TRBD1 | TRBV6-6 | once | CASRQPPGQGPYEQYF | TGTGCCAGCAGACAACCCCCGGGACAGGGACCCTACGAGCAGTACTTC
TRBJ2-3 | - | TRBV27 | - | CASSVSGGRSTDTQYF | TGTGCCAGCAGTGTCTCGGGGGGCCGCAGCACAGATACGCAGTATTTT
TRBJ1-5 | TRBD1 | TRBV20-1 | once | CSARDGTGGKGQPQHF | TGCAGTGCTAGAGACGGGACAGGGGGCAAGGGTCAGCCCCAGCATTTT
TRBJ2-3 | TRBD2 | TRBV29-1 | - | CSIAGGAWDTQYF | TGCAGCATCGCGGGGGGGGCATGGGATACGCAGTATTTT
TRBJ2-2 | - | TRBV30 | - | CAWGWGGELFF | TGTGCCTGGGGCTGGGGCGGGGAGCTGTTTTTT
TRBJ2-1 | TRBD2 | TRBV13 | - | CASSLRAGGLNEQFF | TGTGCCAGCAGCTTAAGAGCGGGGGGCCTCAATGAGCAGTTCTTC
TRBJ1-1 | TRBD1 | TRBV12-3/TRBV12-4 | once | CASRTRGTEKNTEAFF | TGTGCCAGCAGAACTCGGGGGACAGAGAAAAACACTGAAGCTTTCTTT
TRBJ2-5 | - | TRBV7-2 | - | CASSPRQSEGETQYF | TGTGCCAGCAGCCCCCGACAATCGGAGGGAGAGACCCAGTACTTC
TRBJ2-7 | TRBD1 | TRBV25-1 | - | CASSESPDREGAYEQYF | TGTGCCAGCAGTGAATCGCCGGACAGGGAAGGAGCCTACGAGCAGTACTTC